These 10 T cell receptor beta chains came from one sample sequenced in a study of shared clonotypes between healthy human individuals. The data were produced by immunoSEQ multiplex PCR, yet TCRdb's version contains in-frame clones alone and is incomplete. The sample yields under 1,900,000 clones, 98% seen once. Sequenced: naive CD4+ T cells sorted from blood. Subset denoted: CD45RA+ positively selected. These receptors were taken from a man younger than 40 in good health.

The chain combines TRBV11-2 with TRBJ2-5; D call uncertain. The V and J ends lost 9 bases and 1 base respectively, with 12 bases between them. CDR3 size: 13 residues. The germline gives CDR1 SGHAT, CDR2 FQNNGV. In DNA, the CDR3 is TGTGCCAGTAGACGTGGATTCCAAGAGACCCAGTACTTC. This sequence encodes CASRRGFQETQYF.

This chain links TRBV4-1 with TRBJ1-2; D remains ambiguous. Germline V gene sequence: CDR1 MGHRA, CDR2 YSYEKL. V was pared by 0 bases and J by 4 bases, with 12 bases between. This CDR3 has 15 amino acids. In nucleotides, the CDR3 is TGCGCCAGCAGCCAAGATTGGAGGGTGGGCTATGGCTACACCTTC. This encodes CASSQDWRVGYGYTF.

The V and J genes are TRBV5-4 and TRBJ2-2; D perhaps matches TRBD1 (5 bases). The germline gives CDR1 SGHNT, CDR2 YYREEE (reference sequence). There are 12 residues in the CDR3. V lost 4 bases and J 6 bases, leaving 7 bases between the germline ends. In nucleotides, the CDR3 is TGTGCCAGCAGCCCGACAGCCGGGGAGCTGTTTTTT. Translating gives CASSPTAGELFF.

The rearrangement links TRBV18 to TRBJ2-2; no reliable D call. The V and J ends lost 6 bases and 6 bases respectively, with 5 bases between them. This CDR3 is built from 11 residues. The V gene's germline CDR1 is KGHSH and CDR2 LQKENI. CDR3 bases: TGTGCCAGCTCCTCCGCCGGGGAGCTGTTTTTT. It encodes CASSSAGELFF.

The chain carries TRBV7-8 and TRBJ2-1, with D possibly matching TRBD2 (6 bases). Germline V CDR1 and CDR2: SGHVS, FQNEAQ. With 5 bases removed from V and 3 bases from J, the gap between germline ends came to 17 bases. The CDR3 covers 16 residues. The chain's CDR3 is CASSLFLGLSYNEQFF. CDR3 sequence (DNA): TGTGCCAGCAGCCTCTTCTTGGGACTGAGCTACAATGAGCAGTTCTTC.

The rearrangement joins TRBV15 to TRBJ2-1; a possible D gene is TRBD2 (7 bases). V lost 2 bases to trimming and J lost 8 bases, with 16 bases between them. The CDR3 is 15 amino acids. Per germline, CDR1 LNHNV and CDR2 YYDKDF (reference sequence). The DNA of the CDR3 is TGTGCCACCAGCAGACCCATGAGAGGGGGGGATGAGCAGTTCTTC. It specifies CATSRPMRGGDEQFF.

CDR3 coding DNA: TGTGCCAGCAGCACCGGGACAGGGGGGTTCGGGAACGAGCAGTACTTC. Protein product: CASSTGTGGFGNEQYF. The chain carries TRBV9 and TRBJ2-7, with 11 bases that match TRBD1. This CDR3 contains 16 residues. J lost 5 bases, V lost 4 bases, and 11 bases had no gene match. Germline values: CDR1 SGDLS, CDR2 YYNGEE.

The gene calls are TRBV18 and TRBJ2-1; TRBD2 matches at 10 bases. V dropped 3 bases and J dropped 8; count of bases not matched to a gene: 4. The CDR3 spans 14 residues. Germline V gives CDR1 KGHSH, CDR2 LQKENI. Here the CDR3 reads CASSPLAGDDEQFF. The CDR3 nucleotides are TGTGCCAGCTCACCCCTAGCGGGAGACGATGAGCAGTTCTTC.

The V and J genes are TRBV30 and TRBJ2-2; 7 bases match TRBD2. This CDR3 region has 15 residues. CDR1 and CDR2 (germline): GTSNPN, SVGIG (reference sequence). V lost 0 bases and J lost 6; bases outside the gene matches: 7. CDR3 region: CAWSVGGSNPGELFF. The CDR3 DNA reads as TGTGCCTGGAGTGTAGGCGGGAGTAATCCCGGGGAGCTGTTTTTT.

The gene calls are TRBV5-5 and TRBJ2-3; 15 bases line up with TRBD2. Germline lookup yields CDR1 SGHKS and CDR2 YYEKEE (reference sequence). The V and J ends lost 4 bases and 5 bases, in that order; junction bases with no gene match: 11. The CDR3 is 18 residues long. CDR3 protein: CASSTGLAGGPRRDTQYF. The CDR3 nucleotides are TGTGCCAGCAGCACCGGACTAGCGGGAGGGCCGAGGAGAGATACGCAGTATTTT.